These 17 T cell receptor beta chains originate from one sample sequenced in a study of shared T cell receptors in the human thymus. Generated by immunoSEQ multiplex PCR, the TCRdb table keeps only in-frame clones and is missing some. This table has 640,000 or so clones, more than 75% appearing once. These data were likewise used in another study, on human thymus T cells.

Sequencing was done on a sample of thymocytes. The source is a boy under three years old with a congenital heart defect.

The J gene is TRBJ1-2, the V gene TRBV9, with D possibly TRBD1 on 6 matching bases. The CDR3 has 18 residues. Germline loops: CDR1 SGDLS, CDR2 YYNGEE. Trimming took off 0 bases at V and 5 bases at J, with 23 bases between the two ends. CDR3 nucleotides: TGTGCCAGCAGCGTAGGGCCCCCGGGGGGGGCAGACAAGTATGGCTACACCTTC. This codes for CASSVGPPGGADKYGYTF.

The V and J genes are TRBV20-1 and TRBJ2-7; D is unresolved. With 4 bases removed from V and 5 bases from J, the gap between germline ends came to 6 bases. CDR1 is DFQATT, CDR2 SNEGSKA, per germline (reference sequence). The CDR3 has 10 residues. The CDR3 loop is CSANTHEQYF. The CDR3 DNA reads TGCAGTGCTAACACCCACGAGCAGTACTTC.

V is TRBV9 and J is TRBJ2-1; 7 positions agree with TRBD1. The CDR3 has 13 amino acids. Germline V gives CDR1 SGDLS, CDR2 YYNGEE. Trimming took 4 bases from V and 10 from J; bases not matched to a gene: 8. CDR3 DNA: TGTGCCAGCAGCCCGAGACAGGGATACGAGCAGTTCTTC. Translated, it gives CASSPRQGYEQFF. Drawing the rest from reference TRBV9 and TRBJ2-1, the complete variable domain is DSGVTQTPKHLITATGQRVTLRCSPRSGDLSVYWYQQSLDQGLQFLIQYYNGEERAKGNILERFSAQQFPDLHSELNLSSLELGDSALYFCASSPRQGYEQFFGPGTRLTVL.

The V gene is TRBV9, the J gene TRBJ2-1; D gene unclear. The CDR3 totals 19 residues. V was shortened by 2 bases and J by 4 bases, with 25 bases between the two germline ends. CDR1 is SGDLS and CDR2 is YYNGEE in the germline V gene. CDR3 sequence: CASSVSAGNPIVRYNEQFF. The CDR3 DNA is TGTGCCAGCAGCGTTTCGGCAGGAAACCCTATCGTACGATACAATGAGCAGTTCTTC.

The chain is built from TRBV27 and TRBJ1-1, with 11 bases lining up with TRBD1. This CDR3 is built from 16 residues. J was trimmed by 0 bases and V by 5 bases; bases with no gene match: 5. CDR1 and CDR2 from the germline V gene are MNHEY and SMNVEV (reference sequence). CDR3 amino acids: CASSLRTGGMNTEAFF. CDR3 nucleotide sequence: TGTGCCAGCAGTCTGCGGACAGGGGGCATGAACACTGAAGCTTTCTTT.

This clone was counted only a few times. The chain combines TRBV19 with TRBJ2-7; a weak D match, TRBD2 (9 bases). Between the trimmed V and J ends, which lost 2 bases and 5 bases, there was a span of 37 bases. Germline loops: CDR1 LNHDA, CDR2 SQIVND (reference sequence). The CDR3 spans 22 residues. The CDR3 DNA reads TGTGCCAGTAGTATAAAGGACAGGGTGAATCGCGCGGACAAGCGGGGGGACAACGAGCAGTACTTC. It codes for CASSIKDRVNRADKRGDNEQYF.

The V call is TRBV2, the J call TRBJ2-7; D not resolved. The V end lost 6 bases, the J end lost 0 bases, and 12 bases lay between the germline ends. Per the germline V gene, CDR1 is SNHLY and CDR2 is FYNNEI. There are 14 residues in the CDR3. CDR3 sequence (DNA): TGTGCCAGCAGCAGGATGGAAAGCTCCTACGAGCAGTACTTC. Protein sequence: CASSRMESSYEQYF.

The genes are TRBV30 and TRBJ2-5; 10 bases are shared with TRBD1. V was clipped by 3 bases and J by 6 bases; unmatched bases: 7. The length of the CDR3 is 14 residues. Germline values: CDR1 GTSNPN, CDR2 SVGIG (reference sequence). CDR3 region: CAWRGDRGQKTQYF. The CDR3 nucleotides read TGTGCCTGGAGAGGTGACAGGGGGCAAAAGACCCAGTACTTC. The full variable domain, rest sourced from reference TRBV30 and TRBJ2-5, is SQTIHQWPATLVQPVGSPLSLECTVEGTSNPNLYWYRQAAGRGLQLLFYSVGIGQISSEVPQNLSASRPQDRQFILSSKKLLLSDSGFYLCAWRGDRGQKTQYFGPGTRLLVL.

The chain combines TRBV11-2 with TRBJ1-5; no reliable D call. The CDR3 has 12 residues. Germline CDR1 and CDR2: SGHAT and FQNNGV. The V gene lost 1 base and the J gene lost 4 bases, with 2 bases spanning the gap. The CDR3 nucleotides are TGTGCCAGCAGCTTAGCAAATCAGCCCCAGCATTTT. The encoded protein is CASSLANQPQHF. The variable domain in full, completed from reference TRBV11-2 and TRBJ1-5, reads EAGVAQSPRYKIIEKRQSVAFWCNPISGHATLYWYQQILGQGPKLLIQFQNNGVVDDSQLPKDRFSAERLKGVDSTLKIQPAKLEDSAVYLCASSLANQPQHFGDGTRLSIL.

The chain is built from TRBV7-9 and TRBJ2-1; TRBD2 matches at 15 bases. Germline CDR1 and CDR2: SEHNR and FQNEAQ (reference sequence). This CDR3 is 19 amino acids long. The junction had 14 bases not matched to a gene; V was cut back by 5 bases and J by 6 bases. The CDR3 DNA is TGTGCCAGCAGCCTACATGGACTAGCGGGAGGGTTTTTGCGCAATGAGCAGTTCTTC. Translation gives CASSLHGLAGGFLRNEQFF.

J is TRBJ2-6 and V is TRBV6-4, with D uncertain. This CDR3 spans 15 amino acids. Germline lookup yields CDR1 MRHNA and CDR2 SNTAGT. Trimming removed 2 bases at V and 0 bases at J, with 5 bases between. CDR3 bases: TGTGCCAGCAGTGACGAAGCCTCTGGGGCCAACGTCCTGACTTTC. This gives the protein CASSDEASGANVLTF.

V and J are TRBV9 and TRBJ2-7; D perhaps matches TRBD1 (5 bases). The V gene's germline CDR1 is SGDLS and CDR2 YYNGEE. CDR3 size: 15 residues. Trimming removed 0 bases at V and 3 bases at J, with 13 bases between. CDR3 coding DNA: TGTGCCAGCAGCGTAGACCCAGGGCCCAACTACGAGCAGTACTTC. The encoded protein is CASSVDPGPNYEQYF.

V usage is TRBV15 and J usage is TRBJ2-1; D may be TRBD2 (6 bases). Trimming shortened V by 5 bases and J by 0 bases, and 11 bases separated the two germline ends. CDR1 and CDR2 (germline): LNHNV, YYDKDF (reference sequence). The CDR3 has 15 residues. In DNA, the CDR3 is TGTGCCACCAGCCCTAGCGCTCTCTCCTACAATGAGCAGTTCTTC. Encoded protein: CATSPSALSYNEQFF.

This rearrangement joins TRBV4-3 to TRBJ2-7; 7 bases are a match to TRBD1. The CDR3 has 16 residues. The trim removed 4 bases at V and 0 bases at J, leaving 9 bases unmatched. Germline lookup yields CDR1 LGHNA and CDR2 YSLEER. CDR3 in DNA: TGCGCCAGCAGCCTTCGAACAGGGGCCCCCTCCTACGAGCAGTACTTC. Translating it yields CASSLRTGAPSYEQYF.

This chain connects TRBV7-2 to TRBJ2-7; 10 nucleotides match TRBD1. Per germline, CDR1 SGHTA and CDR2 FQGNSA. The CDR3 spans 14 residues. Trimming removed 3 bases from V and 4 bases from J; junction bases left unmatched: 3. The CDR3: CASSFGTGAYEQYF. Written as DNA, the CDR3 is TGTGCCAGCAGCTTTGGGACAGGGGCTTACGAGCAGTACTTC.

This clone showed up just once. Written as DNA, the CDR3 is TGCGCCAGCAGTGAGAAAGTGACAGGGGTTACCGGGGAGCTGTTTTTT. Translation: CASSEKVTGVTGELFF. This chain connects TRBV10-2 to TRBJ2-2; 8 bases are a match to TRBD1. Trimming removed 2 bases from V and 5 bases from J; junction bases left unmatched: 7. This CDR3 is 16 amino acids long. Germline loops: CDR1 WSHSY, CDR2 SAAADI.

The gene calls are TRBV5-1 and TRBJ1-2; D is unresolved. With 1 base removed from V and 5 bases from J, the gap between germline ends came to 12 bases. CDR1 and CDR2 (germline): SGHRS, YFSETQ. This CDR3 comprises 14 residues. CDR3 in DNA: TGCGCCAGCAGCTTGCGACTGGGAGAGTATGGCTACACCTTC. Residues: CASSLRLGEYGYTF.